The clone carrying this T cell receptor (beta chain) was counted ten times or more. Antigen: not known. Subjects aged 18 to 65 presented with newly diagnosed hyperthyroidism of less than 2 months' duration. Each 10 ml fresh peripheral blood draw supplied the PBMCs. This CDR3 has 14 amino acids. Germline V gives CDR1 SEHNR, CDR2 FQNEAQ (reference sequence). V dropped 7 bases and J dropped 6 bases, with 16 bases sitting between them. This specimen belongs to a study of T cells in Graves' hyperthyroidism and ophthalmopathy. Study-wide results and caveats: Stable hyperthyroidism was told apart from ophthalmopathy by a model built on 13 V-J features.

Researchers took RNA transcripts and amplified the TCR beta CDR3 regions from them. HTBI primers were used for first-round RT-PCR of the TCR CDR3. TCRdb reprocessed the multiplex PCR reads with MiXCR, giving one entry per CDR3 protein. The table lists hundreds of thousands of distinct CDR3 sequences, 14% of them singletons. This receptor was obtained from a woman aged 18-29 years with Graves' hyperthyroidism. Sequenced: blood. The chain uses TRBV7-9 and TRBJ2-1; possibly TRBD2 for D (6 bases). The CDR3 DNA reads TGTGCCAGCATCCACCGGAGGGCCCTCAATGAGCAGTTCTTC. Its protein product is CASIHRRALNEQFF.